A single T cell receptor (beta chain) is shown here with its context. The germline V gene has CDR1 MNHEY and CDR2 SVGEGT. The V segment lost 7 bases and the J segment 2 bases; nucleotides outside the gene matches: 5. CDR3 length: 13 amino acids. One entry per CDR3 protein results from TCRdb running MiXCR on the RT-PCR reads. In the table there are more than 600,000 distinct CDR3 sequences, about 14% of which are singletons. This TCR was recovered from a female donor in good health, serving as a healthy control. Specimen: memory CD4+ T cells from blood. The chain has TRBV6-2 or TRBV6-3 and TRBJ2-7; 7 nucleotides match TRBD1. In DNA, the CDR3 is TGTGCCAGCACGGACAGGCTAACCTACGAGCAGTACTTC. Translated, it gives CASTDRLTYEQYF.